This TCR beta chain was sequenced in a study of cytomegalovirus exposure and HLA in healthy donors. Study context: A data release that came early held around 85 million unique TCRs from HLA-typed donors.

PCR primers comprised 60 Vbeta and 13 Jbeta primers. Assay used: immunoSEQ multiplex PCR; TCRdb lists only in-frame clones, some missing. The sample contains about 140,000 clones, about 85% of which appear only once. Germline assignment: CDR1 SGHNT and CDR2 YENEEA. The CDR3 extends over 17 amino acids. V shed 0 bases and J 1 base; nucleotides not matched to a gene: 7. This clone was recorded a few times. This rearrangement joins TRBV11-3 to TRBJ2-7, with TRBD1 identical over 9 bases. Sequenced input: PBMCs. The TCR sequence derives from a female donor in good health and CMV-seronegative. CDR3 DNA: TGTGCCAGCAGCTTAGACCTGGACAGGGGTATGTCCTACGAGCAGTACTTC. Protein product: CASSLDLDRGMSYEQYF. Filled out from reference TRBV11-3 and TRBJ2-7, the complete variable domain reads EAGVVQSPRYKIIEKKQPVAFWCNPISGHNTLYWYLQNLGQGPELLIRYENEEAVDDSQLPKDRFSAERLKGVDSTLKIQPAELGDSAVYLCASSLDLDRGMSYEQYFGPGTRLTVT.